This is a list of T cell receptor beta chains from one sample in a study of blood T cell repertoires in COVID-19. Profiling relied on immunoSEQ multiplex PCR, and the TCRdb table lists in-frame clones only, not all of them. In the table there are some 200,000 clones, about 91% of which are singletons. Specimen: peripheral blood. The receptors originated from a woman aged 40-49 years with acute or convalescent COVID-19. CDR3s include the opening cysteine and the closing phenylalanine or tryptophan. D genes are given only for firm matches. Not all rows give a size; the values are once, few, many and, for expanded clones, a class.

v_call,j_call,d_call,clone_size,cdr3_nt,cdr3_aa
TRBV10-1,TRBJ1-4,TRBD1,.,TGCGCCAGCAGTGAAGGAGTCGGGACAGGGGCAACTAATGAAAAACTGTTTTTT,CASSEGVGTGATNEKLFF
TRBV4-1,TRBJ1-3,.,.,TGCGCCAGCAGCCGGAATGAAGCGGTGTCTGGAAACACCATATATTTT,CASSRNEAVSGNTIYF
TRBV6-5,TRBJ1-1,.,.,TGTGCCAGCAGGATAGGGGGGAACACTGAAGCTTTCTTT,CASRIGGNTEAFF
TRBV19,TRBJ1-5,TRBD1,once,TGTGCCAGTACCTCCACAGGGGACCGAAATCAGCCCCAGCATTTT,CASTSTGDRNQPQHF
TRBV10-3,TRBJ1-5,.,.,TGTGCCATCAGTGTGGGGGCGGGGGATAGCAATCAGCCCCAGCATTTT,CAISVGAGDSNQPQHF
TRBV5-1,TRBJ2-2,.,few,TGCGCCAGCAGCGGGGGGACGAACACCGGGGAGCTGTTTTTT,CASSGGTNTGELFF
TRBV9,TRBJ1-1,TRBD1,.,TGTGCCAGCAGCTTCGCAGGGGGCACTGAAGCTTTCTTT,CASSFAGGTEAFF
TRBV4-1,TRBJ1-2,.,.,TGCGCCAGCAGCCAGCTCTCGGGGGTCGCCGGTTATGGCTACACCTTC,CASSQLSGVAGYGYTF
TRBV3-1/TRBV3-2,TRBJ1-1,.,.,TGTGCCAGCAGCCACCCGACACTTACGATGAACACTGAAGCTTTCTTT,CASSHPTLTMNTEAFF
TRBV23-1,TRBJ1-1,.,.,TGCGCCAGCCCGTGGGGAGGTTCCATTATGAACACTGAAGCTTTCTTT,CASPWGGSIMNTEAFF